This entry lists 24 T cell receptor beta chains sequenced from one sample in a study of PD-1 blockade in classical Hodgkin lymphoma. The table came from immunoSEQ multiplex PCR; TCRdb's copy has only in-frame clones and leaves some out. The repertoire has nearly 100,000 clones, roughly 88% of them found once; the top ten carry 12%. The patients all showed relapse after autologous stem cell transplantation, while their brentuximab vedotin exposure varied. This specimen consisted of peripheral blood mononuclear cells (PBMCs), obtained at baseline. The origin of the receptors is a human donor with classical Hodgkin lymphoma.

The chain links TRBV7-2 to TRBJ2-3; 8 bases are shared with TRBD2. The CDR3 spans 16 residues. The J segment lost 4 bases and the V segment lost 5 bases, leaving 11 bases of the junction unmatched. In germline, CDR1 is SGHTA, CDR2 FQGNSA. The CDR3 is CASSPRGGSSADTQYF. For the CDR3, the DNA is TGTGCCAGCAGCCCACGGGGGGGGTCCTCAGCAGATACGCAGTATTTT.

This clone was recorded many times. The J gene is TRBJ2-2, the V gene TRBV28; possible D gene TRBD2, 7 bases. Trimming took off 8 bases at V and 1 base at J, with 14 bases between the two ends. This CDR3 region has 15 residues. Germline CDR1 is MDHEN and CDR2 is SYDVKM. The DNA for the CDR3 is TGTGCCAGCCTCAGGGGACTACAGAACACCGGGGAGCTGTTTTTT. Its translation: CASLRGLQNTGELFF.

This rearrangement joins TRBV7-2 to TRBJ2-7, with TRBD2 as a possible D gene (6 bases). The germline V gene encodes CDR1 SGHTA and CDR2 FQGNSA. The CDR3 length is 13 residues. Trimming shortened V by 10 bases and J by 7 bases, and 20 bases separated the two germline ends. The CDR3 here is CATSPGRRGEQYF. CDR3 sequence (DNA): TGTGCCACCTCGCCCGGGAGACGGGGGGAGCAGTACTTC.

The chain links TRBV18 to TRBJ2-7; 11 nucleotides match TRBD2. The V segment lost 3 bases and the J segment 3 bases; nucleotides outside the gene matches: 10. The CDR3 length is 17 residues. Germline assignment: CDR1 KGHSH and CDR2 LQKENI. CDR3: CASSPYPGTSGSYEQYF. CDR3 coding DNA: TGTGCCAGCTCACCGTACCCTGGGACTAGCGGAAGCTACGAGCAGTACTTC.

J is TRBJ2-7 and V is TRBV5-4; 8 bases line up with TRBD2. V lost 4 bases and J lost 0; bases outside the gene matches: 15. From germline, CDR1 is SGHNT and CDR2 YYREEE (reference sequence). This CDR3 spans 18 amino acids. CDR3 protein: CASSPYNSGTRSSYEQYF. CDR3 in DNA: TGTGCCAGCAGCCCATACAACTCCGGGACTAGGAGCTCCTACGAGCAGTACTTC.

The chain couples TRBV2 to TRBJ2-3, with D unresolved. CDR1 SNHLY and CDR2 FYNNEI come from the germline V gene. Trimming took 7 bases from V and 1 from J, leaving 9 bases between them. The CDR3 is 13 amino acids. This chain's CDR3 is CASMRGRTDTQYF. For the CDR3, the DNA is TGTGCCAGCATGCGCGGCCGCACAGATACGCAGTATTTT.

The J gene is TRBJ2-7, the V gene TRBV9, with D possibly TRBD1 on 6 matching bases. The CDR3 loop spans 15 amino acids. Germline V gene data show CDR1 as SGDLS and CDR2 as YYNGEE. The V end was cut by 1 base, the J end by 6 bases, with 17 bases between. The CDR3: CASSVFFGPGVEQYF. The CDR3 DNA follows: TGTGCCAGCAGCGTATTCTTTGGGCCAGGGGTCGAGCAGTACTTC.

This clone was counted a single time. The chain recombines TRBV7-2 with TRBJ1-5, with 9 positions matching TRBD1. This CDR3 is 16 amino acids long. V was pared by 5 bases and J by 2 bases, with 7 bases of the junction left unmatched. CDR1 is SGHTA and CDR2 is FQGNSA in the germline V gene. The DNA for the CDR3 is TGTGCCAGCAGCCCCACAGGGGGCTCTGGCAATCAGCCCCAGCATTTT. It encodes CASSPTGGSGNQPQHF.

A few counts support this clone. This rearrangement joins TRBV2 to TRBJ2-3; TRBD2 agrees at 12 bases. Trimming removed 8 bases from V and 5 bases from J; junction bases left unmatched: 8. The CDR3 extends over 15 amino acids. Germline V CDR1 and CDR2: SNHLY, FYNNEI. The CDR3 bases are TGTGCCAGCCGGGCCCTGGGACTAGCGGGAGATACGCAGTATTTT. Protein sequence: CASRALGLAGDTQYF.

This rearrangement joins TRBV5-4 to TRBJ2-3; 13 nucleotides align to TRBD2. Per germline, CDR1 SGHNT and CDR2 YYREEE (reference sequence). J was trimmed by 5 bases and V by 4 bases; bases with no gene match: 7. The CDR3 loop spans 16 amino acids. CDR3 sequence reads: CASSKGLAGREDTQYF. The DNA of the CDR3 is TGTGCCAGCAGCAAGGGACTAGCGGGACGGGAAGATACGCAGTATTTT. Full variable domain (outside the CDR3, taken from reference TRBV5-4 and TRBJ2-3): ETGVTQSPTHLIKTRGQQVTLRCSSQSGHNTVSWYQQALGQGPQFIFQYYREEENGRGNFPPRFSGLQFPNYSSELNVNALELDDSALYLCASSKGLAGREDTQYFGPGTRLTVL.

The chain combines TRBV11-2 with TRBJ2-7; 8 nucleotides line up with TRBD1. This CDR3 comprises 15 residues. CDR1 and CDR2 (germline): SGHAT, FQNNGV. V gave up 3 bases and J gave up 0 bases; unmatched junction bases: 4. The CDR3 DNA sequence: TGTGCCAGCAGCTTTCCCGGGACAGGCTCCTACGAGCAGTACTTC. Encoded protein: CASSFPGTGSYEQYF.

Only one count was recorded for this clone. The chain joins TRBV7-6 to TRBJ2-2, with 7 bases matching TRBD1. J lost 5 bases, V lost 0 bases, and 6 bases had no gene match. The CDR3 contains 16 residues. Germline CDR1 is SGHVS and CDR2 is FNYEAQ. CDR3 residues: CASSLARGGATGELFF. CDR3 in DNA: TGTGCCAGCAGCTTAGCGCGAGGGGGCGCGACCGGGGAGCTGTTTTTT. The variable domain in full, completed from reference TRBV7-6 and TRBJ2-2, reads GAGVSQSPRYKVTKRGQDVALRCDPISGHVSLYWYRQALGQGPEFLTYFNYEAQQDKSGLPNDRFSAERPEGSISTLTIQRTEQRDSAMYRCASSLARGGATGELFFGEGSRLTVL.

This clone was detected a few times. The rearrangement uses TRBV18 and TRBJ2-7; 7 bases match TRBD1. The J segment lost 2 bases and the V segment lost 2 bases, leaving 3 bases of the junction unmatched. The CDR3 sequence is 14 residues long. The germline gives CDR1 KGHSH, CDR2 LQKENI. CDR3 nucleotides: TGTGCCAGCTCACCATCGACAGGGCCCTACGAGCAGTACTTC. This translates into CASSPSTGPYEQYF. The whole variable domain, filled in from reference TRBV18 and TRBJ2-7, reads NAGVMQNPRHLVRRRGQEARLRCSPMKGHSHVYWYRQLPEEGLKFMVYLQKENIIDESGMPKERFSAEFPKEGPSILRIQQVVRGDSAAYFCASSPSTGPYEQYFGPGTRLTVT.

This clone turned up a few times. The chain links TRBV28 to TRBJ2-7; no clear D gene. CDR3 size: 13 residues. Trimming cost V 11 bases and J 2 bases, with 16 bases left between them. Germline lookup yields CDR1 MDHEN and CDR2 SYDVKM. As DNA, the CDR3 is TGTGCCCTCGGACCTCTAGGGCCCTACGAGCAGTACTTC. Translating it yields CALGPLGPYEQYF.

This rearrangement joins TRBV5-1 to TRBJ2-3, with D unclear. This CDR3 has 13 amino acids. V lost 4 bases to trimming and J lost 2 bases, with 8 bases between them. Germline CDR1 reads SGHRS; CDR2 reads YFSETQ. The CDR3 reads CASSDGVTDTQYF. Here the CDR3 DNA reads TGCGCCAGCAGCGACGGAGTCACAGATACGCAGTATTTT.

The DNA for the CDR3 is TGTGCCAGCAGTGGAAGGACTACCGGGGAGCTGTTTTTT. Translating gives CASSGRTTGELFF. The chain uses TRBV2 and TRBJ2-2; a weak D match, TRBD2 (5 bases). Germline V gene sequence: CDR1 SNHLY, CDR2 FYNNEI. Trimming left V 4 bases short and J 5 bases short, with 8 bases between. The CDR3 consists of 13 residues.

The chain recombines TRBV29-1 with TRBJ2-1, with 14 bases aligning to TRBD2. V lost 7 bases and J lost 9; bases outside the gene matches: 8. The CDR3 is 14 amino acids. Germline loops: CDR1 SQVTM, CDR2 ANQGSEA. The CDR3 DNA is TGCAGCGCCCCGACTAGCGGGAGGGAGGGTGAGCAGTTCTTC. Its protein product is CSAPTSGREGEQFF.

The chain combines TRBV7-9 with TRBJ2-1; 9 bases agree with TRBD2. V was clipped by 8 bases and J by 1 base; unmatched bases: 6. The germline gives CDR1 SEHNR, CDR2 FQNEAQ (reference sequence). This CDR3 spans 15 amino acids. The CDR3 is CASEKAGGSYNEQFF. The DNA for the CDR3 is TGTGCCAGCGAGAAAGCGGGAGGATCCTACAATGAGCAGTTCTTC.

This clone was observed once. V gene TRBV18 combines with J gene TRBJ2-1; 12 bases line up with TRBD2. Trimming removed 2 bases from V and 7 bases from J; junction bases left unmatched: 12. The CDR3 totals 18 residues. Germline loops: CDR1 KGHSH, CDR2 LQKENI. The CDR3 region is CASSPYGVTSGSWNEQFF. The CDR3 bases are TGTGCCAGCTCACCATACGGCGTGACTAGCGGGAGTTGGAATGAGCAGTTCTTC.

The V call is TRBV7-6, the J call TRBJ1-1, with unresolved D. Germline V lookup: CDR1 SGHVS, CDR2 FNYEAQ. Trimming took 1 base from V and 4 from J, leaving 10 bases between them. There are 14 residues in the CDR3. CDR3 coding DNA: TGTGCCAGCAGCTTAGATGCGTTCGCCACTGAAGCTTTCTTT. The encoded protein is CASSLDAFATEAFF.

This chain connects TRBV29-1 to TRBJ2-3; possible D gene TRBD2, 5 bases. Trimming left V 3 bases short and J 0 bases short, with 7 bases between. Looked up from germline, CDR1 is SQVTM and CDR2 is ANQGSEA. This CDR3 is built from 13 residues. CDR3 bases: TGCAGCGTTGACGGCGGGAGCACAGATACGCAGTATTTT. Translating it yields CSVDGGSTDTQYF.

The V and J genes are TRBV19 and TRBJ2-3; tentatively, D is TRBD2 (6 bases). This CDR3 has 15 amino acids. CDR1 and CDR2 (germline): LNHDA, SQIVND (reference sequence). Trimming removed 5 bases from V and 2 bases from J, with 14 bases in between. CDR3 sequence reads: CASSFRDSSTDTQYF. The CDR3 DNA follows: TGTGCCAGTAGTTTCCGGGACTCTTCCACAGATACGCAGTATTTT.

This chain connects TRBV28 to TRBJ1-2, with 7 bases identical to TRBD1. Germline loops: CDR1 MDHEN, CDR2 SYDVKM. This CDR3 has 14 amino acids. V lost 6 bases, J lost 3 bases, and 7 bases stayed unmatched. The CDR3 loop is CASRYQQGYYGYTF. For the CDR3, the DNA is TGTGCCAGCAGGTACCAACAGGGGTACTATGGCTACACCTTC.

The chain links TRBV7-9 to TRBJ2-5, with D uncertain. Germline lookup yields CDR1 SEHNR and CDR2 FQNEAQ (reference sequence). V lost 1 base, J lost 5 bases, and 8 bases lay in between. The CDR3 has 13 amino acids. In DNA, the CDR3 is TGTGCCAGCAGCTTAGATCGGACGGAGACCCAGTACTTC. Translation gives CASSLDRTETQYF.